This entry lists 14 T cell receptor beta chains sequenced from one sample in a study of blood T cell repertoires in COVID-19. Assay: immunoSEQ multiplex PCR; the TCRdb copy retains only in-frame clones and omits some. The table records some 200,000 clones, around 91% of them present only once. The sequenced sample was peripheral blood. Receptor source: a woman in her 40s with acute or convalescent COVID-19.

The chain links TRBV5-6 to TRBJ2-3; TRBD2 might be the D (6 bases). The CDR3 totals 15 residues. Germline CDR1 SGHDT, CDR2 YYEEEE. V lost 0 bases, J lost 4 bases, and 12 bases lay in between. The CDR3 here is CASSLAGGVADTQYF. The CDR3 DNA reads TGTGCCAGCAGCTTGGCGGGCGGGGTCGCAGATACGCAGTATTTT.

The chain combines TRBV10-3 with TRBJ1-5, with 7 bases matching TRBD1. Trimming removed 5 bases from V and 0 bases from J; junction bases left unmatched: 4. Germline lookup yields CDR1 ENHRY and CDR2 SYGVKD. The CDR3 extends over 15 amino acids. CDR3 DNA: TGTGCCATCAGTACAGGGGTCCTTAGCAATCAGCCCCAGCATTTT. Its protein product is CAISTGVLSNQPQHF.

The chain joins TRBV29-1 to TRBJ1-2, with 11 bases matching TRBD1. The CDR3 sequence is 13 residues long. Looked up from germline, CDR1 is SQVTM and CDR2 is ANQGSEA. After removal of 6 bases from V and 5 bases from J, the junction contained 5 bases not matched to a gene. The CDR3, as DNA: TGCAGCGTAGGACAGGGGGCAGGGTATGGCTACACCTTC. This codes for CSVGQGAGYGYTF.

The chain is built from TRBV2 and TRBJ2-5, with D perhaps matching TRBD2 (5 bases). The CDR3 has 14 amino acids. Trimming removed 4 bases from V and 1 base from J, with 10 bases in between. Germline V CDR1 and CDR2: SNHLY, FYNNEI. This CDR3 reads CASSGQLGQETQYF. The CDR3 DNA reads as TGTGCCAGCAGTGGGCAACTAGGCCAAGAGACCCAGTACTTC.

On this clone: At the DNA level, this CDR3 is encoded by other sequences in the same sample as well. The chain carries TRBV9 and TRBJ2-1; 9 nucleotides agree with TRBD2. The V gene end was trimmed by 2 bases and the J gene end by 3 bases; junction bases not matched to a gene: 3. The CDR3 length is 15 residues. The V gene's germline CDR1 is SGDLS and CDR2 YYNGEE. CDR3 in amino acids: CASSVGGGVYNEQFF. The CDR3 nucleotides are TGTGCCAGCAGCGTGGGCGGGGGGGTCTACAATGAGCAGTTCTTC.

J is TRBJ2-7 and V is TRBV3-1 (or the pseudogene TRBV3-2), with 7 bases lining up with TRBD2. The CDR3 length is 14 residues. V gave up 4 bases and J gave up 5 bases; unmatched junction bases: 8. Germline loops: CDR1 LGHDT, CDR2 YNNKEL (reference sequence). CDR3 residues: CASSPGAGVDEQYV. The CDR3 nucleotides read TGTGCCAGCAGCCCCGGGGCGGGGGTGGACGAGCAGTACGTC.

The chain carries TRBV5-1 and TRBJ1-3, with 10 bases identical to TRBD1. CDR3 length: 15 residues. V shed 4 bases and J 4 bases; nucleotides not matched to a gene: 5. Germline V gene data show CDR1 as SGHRS and CDR2 as YFSETQ. In nucleotides, the CDR3 is TGCGCCAGCAGCCCGGGACAGGGGACCGGAAACACCATATATTTT. This encodes CASSPGQGTGNTIYF.

The chain combines TRBV19 with TRBJ2-4, with 12 positions matching TRBD2. Trimming removed 1 base from V and 0 bases from J; junction bases left unmatched: 4. The CDR3 has 18 residues. Germline V lookup: CDR1 LNHDA, CDR2 SQIVND (reference sequence). The CDR3 DNA is TGTGCCAGTAGTATAGGGCTAGCGGGGGGGTTAGCCAAAAACATTCAGTACTTC. It yields the protein CASSIGLAGGLAKNIQYF.

The genes are TRBV3-1 (or the pseudogene TRBV3-2) and TRBJ1-2; the match to TRBD1 covers 9 bases. CDR3 size: 14 residues. The trim removed 9 bases at V and 8 bases at J, leaving 13 bases unmatched. Germline loops: CDR1 LGHDT, CDR2 YNNKEL (reference sequence). CDR3 coding DNA: TGTGCCAGTACTAAAAGGACAGGGGAGGGCGGCTACACCTTC. The encoded protein is CASTKRTGEGGYTF.

This rearrangement joins TRBV7-2 to TRBJ1-2; 8 bases are shared with TRBD1. Germline CDR1 SGHTA, CDR2 FQGNSA. CDR3 length: 15 residues. Germline trimming cut 2 bases from V and 6 bases from J; bases unmatched to any gene: 8. CDR3: CASSLRSGGSNGYTF. DNA for the CDR3: TGTGCCAGCAGCTTAAGGTCAGGGGGCAGTAATGGCTACACCTTC.

The chain has TRBV15 and TRBJ2-2; a weak D match, TRBD2 (6 bases). CDR3 length: 18 residues. V shed 0 bases and J shed 5 bases, with 19 bases lying between them. Germline V gene data show CDR1 as LNHNV and CDR2 as YYDKDF (reference sequence). In DNA, the CDR3 is TGTGCCACCAGCAGAGATCGGGTACCTCTGGGGGGAACCGGGGAGCTGTTTTTT. This sequence encodes CATSRDRVPLGGTGELFF.

This sequence joins TRBV6-6 and TRBJ2-1, with D possibly TRBD1 on 6 matching bases. The CDR3 is made up of 12 amino acids. The ends were cut back, 0 bases at V and 15 bases at J, with 12 bases in the middle. The germline V gene encodes CDR1 MNHNY and CDR2 SVGAGI (reference sequence). CDR3: CASSYSSGEGFF. The CDR3 DNA reads as TGTGCCAGCAGTTACTCTTCAGGGGAAGGGTTCTTC.

The chain uses TRBV5-1 and TRBJ2-7, with TRBD2 matching over 10 bases. Germline loops: CDR1 SGHRS, CDR2 YFSETQ. V lost 4 bases to trimming and J lost 7 bases; unmatched junction nucleotides: 8. This CDR3 region has 14 residues. The CDR3 DNA reads as TGCGCCAGCAGCCAAAGCGGGGGGGCAGGGGAGCAGTACGTC. Its protein is CASSQSGGAGEQYV.

This sequence joins TRBV9 and TRBJ2-1, with a possible D match to TRBD1 (6 bases). Germline V gene lookup returns CDR1 SGDLS and CDR2 YYNGEE. The CDR3 has 15 residues. V was cut by 2 bases and J by 5 bases, with 14 bases left in between. The CDR3 loop is CASSVQTGLNNEQFF. The CDR3 nucleotides are TGTGCCAGCAGCGTTCAGACAGGACTCAACAATGAGCAGTTCTTC.